A selection of T cell receptor beta chains follows, all from one sample in a study of regulatory T cells in long-lasting Graves disease. TCRdb re-called the multiplex PCR reads through MiXCR, storing one row per CDR3 protein. The data hold 370,000 or so distinct CDR3 sequences, with around 16% observed a single time. These sequences were also reported in another study, on T cells in Graves' hyperthyroidism and ophthalmopathy.

This sample comprised peripheral blood mononuclear cells (PBMCs), obtained at new diagnosis, from a patient treated with antithyroid drugs. All receptors derive from a woman under 30 with Graves disease. CDR3s include the opening cysteine and the closing phenylalanine or tryptophan. A D gene is named only where the DNA matches it firmly. Some rows have no size entry. The others give once, few or many, or a class for an expanded clone.

CSARTASTDTQYF TGCAGTGCTAGGACAGCTAGCACAGATACGCAGTATTTT TRBJ2-3 - - TRBV20-1
CSAPGQGSADTQYF TGCAGTGCCCCTGGACAGGGAAGCGCAGATACGCAGTATTTT TRBJ2-3 many TRBD1 TRBV20-1
CASSPGTSGSKDTQYF TGTGCCAGCAGCCCGGGGACTAGCGGGAGTAAAGATACGCAGTATTTT TRBJ2-3 once TRBD2 TRBV11-2
CASRRGLGVEQYF TGTGCCAGCAGGAGGGGACTAGGGGTCGAGCAGTACTTC TRBJ2-7 many TRBD2 TRBV2
CASSEQRRGYTF TGTGCCAGCAGTGAACAGCGGCGGGGCTACACCTTC TRBJ1-2 many - TRBV2
CASRSGTSGRAYEQYF TGCGCCAGCAGATCCGGGACTAGCGGGAGGGCCTACGAGCAGTACTTC TRBJ2-7 many TRBD2 TRBV5-1
CASSLGVGGRAFF TGTGCCAGCAGCTTAGGAGTAGGGGGGCGAGCTTTCTTT TRBJ1-1 many - TRBV11-3
CATSVQGDGYTF TGTGCCACCAGTGTTCAGGGGGATGGCTACACCTTC TRBJ1-2 many TRBD1 TRBV24-1
CASSQLNSAGSGNTIYF TGCGCCAGCAGCCAACTAAACTCGGCTGGCTCTGGAAACACCATATATTTT TRBJ1-3 many - TRBV4-1
CASRSLSDRRALEQYF TGTGCCAGCAGGTCCTTGTCGGACAGGCGGGCTCTAGAGCAGTACTTC TRBJ2-7 many TRBD1 TRBV6-1
CASNGDGEETQYF TGCGCCAGCAATGGGGACGGAGAAGAGACCCAGTACTTC TRBJ2-5 many - TRBV5-1
CASSPPATGPYNEQFF TGTGCCAGCAGCCCCCCGGCGACAGGGCCCTACAATGAGCAGTTCTTC TRBJ2-1 many TRBD1 TRBV7-8
CASSSRDPLYGYTF TGTGCCAGCAGCTCCCGGGATCCTCTCTATGGCTACACCTTC TRBJ1-2 many - TRBV7-9